This TCR beta chain was obtained from a study of T cell changes during pregnancy in multiple sclerosis. CDR1 is GTSNPN, CDR2 SVGIG, per germline (reference sequence). The CDR3 extends over 17 amino acids. Comment on this clone: The junction departs from germline at one end; a sequencing error may be responsible.

This table comes from immunoSEQ multiplex PCR, and its TCRdb copy is limited to in-frame clones, with some not included. Of around 56,000 clones listed, 89% are singletons. The source was peripheral blood, collected after pregnancy. The source is a female donor with multiple sclerosis, enrolled in a pregnancy study. The chain has TRBV30 and TRBJ2-2; 7 bases fit TRBD1. CDR3 sequence (DNA): TGTGCCTGGAATCGGATTGTAGGGGGCTCGACCACCTGGGAGCTGTTTTTT. Amino acid sequence: CAWNRIVGGSTTWELFF.